The clone carrying this T cell receptor (beta chain) was recorded only once. The sequencing template was cDNA reverse transcribed from extracted RNA. Measured with immunoSEQ multiplex PCR; TCRdb has only the in-frame clones, and not every one. Of 220,000 or so clones listed, approximately 52% are singletons. This sample is drawn from a study of CD8+ T cells in alopecia areata. Study-wide background: Among treated patients, oral tofacitinib was administered at 5 to 10 mg twice daily.

Cell sorting was applied to PBMCs, and CD4+ and CD8+ T cells were collected. The sequence came from a human donor with alopecia areata. The sequences come from CD4+ T cells sorted from blood, collected at week 0.

CDR3 DNA: TGTGCCAGCAGGCCGACAGGGCCTAATTCACCCCTCCACTTT. Its translation: CASRPTGPNSPLHF. The chain couples TRBV7-2 to TRBJ1-6, with 7 bases identical to TRBD1. Germline CDR1 reads SGHTA; CDR2 reads FQGNSA. This CDR3 has 14 amino acids. With 6 bases clipped from V and 6 bases from J, the junction kept 5 bases outside the gene matches.